This T cell receptor beta chain was documented in a study of T-cell memory formation after mild COVID-19. Ten or more counts support this clonotype. TCRdb called the 5' RACE reads again in MiXCR, with one record for every CDR3 protein. This sample has 250,000 to 400,000 distinct CDR3 sequences, with roughly an eighth found just once. CDR1 and CDR2 from the germline V gene are SGHTA and FQGNSA. This CDR3 comprises 12 residues. V was cut by 7 bases and J by 4 bases, with 10 bases left in between. The V and J genes are TRBV7-2 and TRBJ1-2, with no clear D. Sequencing input: PBMCs or a T cell subset sorted from them (not recorded which). This receptor was identified in a man between 18 and 35 years old who had mild COVID-19 (a few samples of this study predate the infection). Cell type and time point are not known. The CDR3, as DNA: TGTGCCAGCACCCCTTTGCTCTATGGCTACACCTTC. Protein: CASTPLLYGYTF. The entire variable domain, with the rest obtained from reference TRBV7-2 and TRBJ1-2, is as follows: GAGVSQSPSNKVTEKGKDVELRCDPISGHTALYWYRQSLGQGLEFLIYFQGNSAPDKSGLPSDRFSAERTGGSVSTLTIQRTQQEDSAVYLCASTPLLYGYTFGSGTRLTVV.